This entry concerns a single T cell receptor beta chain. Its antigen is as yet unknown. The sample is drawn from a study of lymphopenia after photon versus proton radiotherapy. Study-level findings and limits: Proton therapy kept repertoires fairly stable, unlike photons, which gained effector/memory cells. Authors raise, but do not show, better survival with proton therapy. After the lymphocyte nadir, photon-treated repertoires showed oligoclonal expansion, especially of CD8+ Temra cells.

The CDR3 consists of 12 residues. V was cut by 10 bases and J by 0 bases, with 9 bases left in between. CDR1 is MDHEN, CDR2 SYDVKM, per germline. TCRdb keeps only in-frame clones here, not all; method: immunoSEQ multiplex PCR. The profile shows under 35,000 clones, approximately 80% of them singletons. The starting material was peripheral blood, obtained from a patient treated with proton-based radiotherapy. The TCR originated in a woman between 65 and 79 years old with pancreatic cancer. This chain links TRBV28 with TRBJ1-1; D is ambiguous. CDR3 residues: CATHPLNTEAFF. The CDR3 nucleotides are TGTGCCACACATCCACTGAACACTGAAGCTTTCTTT.